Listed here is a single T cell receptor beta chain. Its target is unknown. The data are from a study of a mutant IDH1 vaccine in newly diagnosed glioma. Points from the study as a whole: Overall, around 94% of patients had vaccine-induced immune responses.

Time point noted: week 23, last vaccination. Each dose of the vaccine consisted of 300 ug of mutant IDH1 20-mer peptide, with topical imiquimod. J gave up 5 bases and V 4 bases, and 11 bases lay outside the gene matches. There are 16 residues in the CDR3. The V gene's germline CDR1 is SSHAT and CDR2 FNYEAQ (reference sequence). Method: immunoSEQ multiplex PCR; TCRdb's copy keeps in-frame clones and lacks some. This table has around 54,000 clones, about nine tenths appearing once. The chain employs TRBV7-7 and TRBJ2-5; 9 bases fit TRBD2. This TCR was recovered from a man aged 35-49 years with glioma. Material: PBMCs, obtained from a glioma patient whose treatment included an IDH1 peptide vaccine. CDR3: CASSSEGLAGYETQYF. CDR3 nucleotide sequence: TGTGCCAGCAGCTCGGAGGGACTAGCAGGGTACGAGACCCAGTACTTC.